These T cell receptor beta chains were read from a single sample in a study of Ad26.COV2.S vaccination and SARS-CoV-2 variants. Assay used: immunoSEQ multiplex PCR; TCRdb lists only in-frame clones, some missing. The repertoire holds 350,000 to 550,000 clones, with approximately 92% as singletons. Specimen: peripheral blood, collected in a trial of Ad26.COV2.S vaccine versus placebo. Receptors were obtained from a person between 18 and 65 years old who received the Ad26.COV2.S COVID-19 vaccine or a placebo. CDR3s include the opening cysteine and the closing phenylalanine or tryptophan. D genes are given only for firm matches. Size values are once, few and many counts, or a class for expanded clones, and some rows have none.

size: NA
V: TRBV13
D: NA
J: TRBJ1-3
DNA: TGTGCCAGCAGTCTACCCGGGGGGGACACCATATATTTT
CDR3: CASSLPGGDTIYF

size: NA
V: TRBV19
D: NA
J: TRBJ2-1
DNA: TGTGCCAGTAGTATCGGGATCCCCTTGGATGAGCAGTTCTTC
CDR3: CASSIGIPLDEQFF

size: NA
V: TRBV3-1/TRBV3-2
D: NA
J: TRBJ1-1
DNA: TGTGCCAGCAGCCAAGGCCCCGGACAGCTGAACACTGAAGCTTTCTTT
CDR3: CASSQGPGQLNTEAFF

size: NA
V: TRBV5-1
D: TRBD1
J: TRBJ1-1
DNA: TGCGCCAGTACAGGGGATAAGAACACTGAAGCTTTCTTT
CDR3: CASTGDKNTEAFF

size: NA
V: TRBV3-1/TRBV3-2
D: TRBD1
J: TRBJ1-5
DNA: TGTGCCAGCAGCCCCCGGGACAGGCCCAACAATCAGCCCCAGCATTTT
CDR3: CASSPRDRPNNQPQHF

size: NA
V: TRBV3-1/TRBV3-2
D: TRBD2
J: TRBJ2-1
DNA: TGTGCCAGCAGCCCCTTTAGGACTAGCGGGGGGGACAATGAGCAGTTCTTC
CDR3: CASSPFRTSGGDNEQFF

size: once
V: TRBV3-1/TRBV3-2
D: TRBD1
J: TRBJ2-2
DNA: TGTGCCAGCAGCCCAAAGCCGGGACAGGGGAGCACCGGGGAGCTGTTTTTT
CDR3: CASSPKPGQGSTGELFF

size: NA
V: TRBV28
D: NA
J: TRBJ1-5
DNA: TGTGCCAGCAGTAGCGGGGGGGCTCAGCCCCAGCATTTT
CDR3: CASSSGGAQPQHF

size: NA
V: TRBV5-1
D: TRBD1
J: TRBJ2-5
DNA: TGCGCCAGCGTCTCAGGGGGCGTTAGGGGAGAGACCCAGTACTTC
CDR3: CASVSGGVRGETQYF

size: NA
V: TRBV28
D: NA
J: TRBJ1-3
DNA: TGTGCCAGCAGTTTATTGGGGGGTTGGAACACCATATATTTT
CDR3: CASSLLGGWNTIYF

size: once
V: TRBV19
D: NA
J: TRBJ1-5
DNA: TGTGCCAGTAAACCTTCGGACCGCCAGCCCCAGCATTTT
CDR3: CASKPSDRQPQHF

size: NA
V: TRBV6-5
D: NA
J: TRBJ1-3
DNA: TGTGCCAGCAGTTCCAGCGCTGGAAACACCATATATTTT
CDR3: CASSSSAGNTIYF

size: NA
V: TRBV6-2/TRBV6-3
D: TRBD2
J: TRBJ2-3
DNA: TGTGCCAGCAGCTATCCTCTTCAAAACTGGCCGGGGGGTATCACAGATACGCAGTATTTT
CDR3: CASSYPLQNWPGGITDTQYF

size: NA
V: TRBV19
D: TRBD1
J: TRBJ2-5
DNA: TGTGCCAGTAGCACGGGACAGTTACAAGAGACCCAGTACTTC
CDR3: CASSTGQLQETQYF

size: NA
V: TRBV28
D: TRBD1
J: TRBJ2-2
DNA: TGTGCCAGCAGTTTGAGAGGACAGGGGGCTGTCAGGGAGCTGTTTTTT
CDR3: CASSLRGQGAVRELFF

size: once
V: TRBV11-3
D: TRBD1
J: TRBJ1-1
DNA: TGTGCCAGCAGCTTAGAGGGGACAGGGTACTACACTGAAGCTTTCTTT
CDR3: CASSLEGTGYYTEAFF

size: once
V: TRBV7-3
D: TRBD1
J: TRBJ1-6
DNA: TGTGCCAGCAGCTTATTGGGACAGTATAATTCACCCCTCCACTTT
CDR3: CASSLLGQYNSPLHF

size: NA
V: TRBV7-2
D: NA
J: TRBJ1-2
DNA: TGTGCCAGCAGTACGAATCGGGGTAACTATGGCTACACCTTC
CDR3: CASSTNRGNYGYTF

size: NA
V: TRBV28
D: NA
J: TRBJ1-5
DNA: TGTGCCAGCAGCGCCGTGTCCCAAAGCAATCAGCCCCAGCATTTT
CDR3: CASSAVSQSNQPQHF

size: NA
V: TRBV27
D: TRBD1
J: TRBJ1-6
DNA: TGTGCCAGCAGTTTCTGGACAGGGGATTCACCCCTCCACTTT
CDR3: CASSFWTGDSPLHF

size: NA
V: TRBV7-9
D: NA
J: TRBJ1-1
DNA: TGTGCCAGCAGCTTAGCGATCGGACAGGAAGCTTTCTTT
CDR3: CASSLAIGQEAFF

size: NA
V: TRBV30
D: NA
J: TRBJ2-1
DNA: TGTGCCTGGAGTGCGGGGAGTCATGAGCAGTTCTTC
CDR3: CAWSAGSHEQFF

size: NA
V: TRBV29-1
D: NA
J: TRBJ1-3
DNA: TGCAGCGCCCAGGACCCCAGCTCTGGAAACACCATATATTTT
CDR3: CSAQDPSSGNTIYF

size: NA
V: TRBV29-1
D: NA
J: TRBJ1-4
DNA: TGCAGCGTTGAAGATCGGGGGATCGAAAAACTGTTTTTT
CDR3: CSVEDRGIEKLFF

size: NA
V: TRBV5-5
D: NA
J: TRBJ2-3
DNA: TGTGCCAGCAGCTTGGCTTTGAGCACAGATACGCAGTATTTT
CDR3: CASSLALSTDTQYF

size: NA
V: TRBV3-1/TRBV3-2
D: TRBD2
J: TRBJ2-7
DNA: TGTGCCAGCAGCCAACTAGCGGGGGTGGACGAGCAGTACTTC
CDR3: CASSQLAGVDEQYF

size: NA
V: TRBV6-6
D: NA
J: TRBJ1-5
DNA: TGTGCCAGCAGTCTCAGGCAGGGGTCACATCAGCCCCAGCATTTT
CDR3: CASSLRQGSHQPQHF

size: NA
V: TRBV6-2/TRBV6-3
D: NA
J: TRBJ1-1
DNA: TGTGCCAGCAGTTTCGGGTCGGTCACCGGAGCTTTCTTT
CDR3: CASSFGSVTGAFF

size: NA
V: TRBV30
D: NA
J: TRBJ2-5
DNA: TGTGCCTGCGCCACAGGGTACCAAGAGACCCAGTACTTC
CDR3: CACATGYQETQYF

size: NA
V: TRBV5-4
D: NA
J: TRBJ1-6
DNA: TGTGCCAGCACCAAGCTCGAGAGGAATTCACCCCTCCACTTT
CDR3: CASTKLERNSPLHF

size: NA
V: TRBV4-1
D: NA
J: TRBJ2-3
DNA: TGCGCCAGCAGCCTGCGACTGAACACAGATACGCAGTATTTT
CDR3: CASSLRLNTDTQYF